The 20 T cell receptor delta chains below were found in one sample sequenced in a study of DNA immune sequencing with unique molecular identifiers (dated by TCRdb to the early 2020s). The library came from multiplex PCR. Sequencing was carried out with an Illumina MiniSeq. A 32-plex assay amplified the genomic DNA, with primers for all 8 TRDV and 4 TRDJ genes spanning the CDR3. A 12-nucleotide UMI was attached over about 3 barcoding PCR cycles, and a second PCR was then run with Illumina adapter primers. TCRdb processed the public reads again with the CATT caller, after which rows with matching DNA were combined. This sample gives some 5,000 delta-chain clones in total; 10% to 15% of them show up just once. About 47% of the sample belongs to the ten largest clones. The sequencing sample was made of gamma-delta T cells enriched from blood buffy coat, or unenriched PBMCs (not recorded which). Source of these receptors: a human donor in good health.

Concerning this clone itself: Translating this DNA gives a protein that differs at residue 6 from the TCRdb one, which belongs to a much larger clone; a read error is likely, and the protein shown is this translation. The gene calls are TRDV2 and TRDJ2, with 13 nucleotides matching TRDD3. Germline loops: CDR1 GEAIGNYY, CDR2 EKD. V lost 4 bases and J lost 4; bases outside the gene matches: 14. This CDR3 region has 19 residues. CDR3 in amino acids: CACDQFGGTGGYATAQLFF. In DNA form, the CDR3 reads TGTGCCTGTGATCAATTTGGCGGTACTGGGGGATACGCGACAGCACAACTCTTCTTT.

This clone was observed a handful of times. The translation of this DNA and the TCRdb protein of a much larger clone differ at residue 16, probably owing to a read error; the protein shown here is translated from the DNA. The chain couples TRDV2 to TRDJ1; 11 bases are a match to TRDD3. Germline CDR1 GEAIGNYY, CDR2 EKD. This CDR3 is built from 18 residues. The CDR3 coding sequence is TGTGCCTGTGACACTCTCTGGGGGATACTTAATAAAACCGATAAATTCATCTTT. Protein product: CACDTLWGILNKTDKFIF.

Comment on this clone: TCRdb's protein for this DNA is that of a much larger clone and differs from the translation at residue 10, likely a read error; the protein shown is the DNA translation. This chain uses TRDV2 with TRDJ1; D is unclear. Germline V lookup: CDR1 GEAIGNYY, CDR2 EKD. The CDR3 runs 14 residues. V lost 3 bases and J lost 11, with 21 bases in between. The CDR3 sequence is CACDRLRGSEELIF. Written as DNA, the CDR3 is TGTGCCTGTGACCGCCTGCGCGGATCCGAGGAGCTCATCTTT.

As regards this clone: The TCRdb protein comes from a much larger clone and disagrees with this DNA's translation at residue 14, likely due to a read error; the protein given here is derived from the DNA. The J gene is TRDJ1, the V gene TRDV2; 11 bases match TRDD3. The J call may be mistaken, given a closer DNA end match to TRDJ2. The CDR3 loop spans 15 amino acids. Per the germline V gene, CDR1 is GEAIGNYY and CDR2 is EKD. This chain's CDR3 is CACAQLGDRDDKLFF. The CDR3 DNA sequence: TGTGCCTGTGCCCAACTGGGGGATAGGGACGATAAACTCTTCTTT.

Ten or more counts support this clone. V gene TRAV29/DV5 combines with J gene TRDJ2, with 11 bases identical to TRDD3. TCRdb carries no J gene annotation; the J gene was assigned here by matching the DNA with germline. Germline lookup yields CDR1 NSMFDY and CDR2 ISSIKDK. The V and J ends lost 0 bases and 0 bases, in that order; junction bases with no gene match: 16. The CDR3 runs 21 residues. CDR3 sequence reads: CAASAILGGYAPRALTAQLFF. The CDR3 DNA is TGTGCAGCAAGCGCGATCCTTGGGGGATACGCCCCCCGAGCTTTGACAGCACAACTCTTCTTT.

As for this clone: This sample includes further DNA sequences coding for the same CDR3. V gene TRDV1 combines with J gene TRDJ1, with 10 bases that match TRDD3. The J gene, not given by TCRdb, was assigned here from a germline match of the nucleotide sequence. The CDR3 consists of 25 residues. The ends lost 1 base at V and 4 bases at J; junction bases unmatched: 33. The germline V gene encodes CDR1 TSWWSYY and CDR2 QGS. For the CDR3, the DNA is TGTGCTCTTGGGGAACCATCTTTCCTGAAAGGAAGCTGGGGGATAATCCCTCCCCTGAACGATAAACTCATCTTT. Protein: CALGEPSFLKGSWGIIPPLNDKLIF.

Sample share makes this clone large (0.1 to 1%). Different DNA sequences within this sample yield the same CDR3. The chain employs TRDV2 and TRDJ1; 9 nucleotides line up with TRDD3. Losses at the gene ends were 4 bases for V and 0 bases for J; bases not matched to a gene: 20. Germline CDR1 reads GEAIGNYY; CDR2 reads EKD. This CDR3 comprises 20 residues. Here the CDR3 DNA reads TGTGCCTGTGATAACCTTGGTACGGGGGGATACCGTACTTACACCGATAAACTCATCTTT. As protein: CACDNLGTGGYRTYTDKLIF.

This clone was observed a handful of times. TCRdb's listed protein matches a much larger clone and diverges from this DNA's translation at residue 3, likely through a read error; the protein shown comes from the DNA. The chain links TRDV2 to TRDJ1, with 9 bases matching TRDD3. This CDR3 comprises 17 residues. In germline, CDR1 is GEAIGNYY, CDR2 EKD. CDR3 nucleotides: TGTGCCAGTGACACCGTGCGGGGATACGGTAACACCGATAAACTCATCTTT. Amino acids: CASDTVRGYGNTDKLIF.

This clone was recorded at least ten times. The chain has TRAV29/DV5 and TRDJ1; 12 nucleotides line up with TRDD3. The J gene was not available in TCRdb and was assigned here by matching the DNA to germline segments. Trimming cost V 2 bases and J 2 bases; bases outside gene matches: 19. The CDR3 is 20 amino acids. Germline V gene sequence: CDR1 NSMFDY, CDR2 ISSIKDK. As DNA, the CDR3 is TGTGCAGCAAGGGTAGATTCCCCACTGGGGGATACCGGTTGGACCGATAAACTCATCTTT. Translated: CAARVDSPLGDTGWTDKLIF. Variable domain in full (rest from reference TRAV29/DV5 and TRDJ1): DQQVKQNSPSLSVQEGRISILNCDYTNSMFDYFLWYKKYPAEGPTFLISISSIKDKNEDGRFTVFLNKSAKHLSLHIVPSQPGDSAVYFCAARVDSPLGDTGWTDKLIFGKGTRVTVEP.

A word on this clone: The protein TCRdb gives is from a much larger clone and does not agree with this DNA's translation at residue 6, likely a read error; the protein shown here comes from the DNA. This chain links TRDV2 with TRDJ1; D not certain. CDR3 length equals 17 residues. The germline CDR1 and CDR2 sequences are GEAIGNYY and EKD. V was clipped by 3 bases and J by 0 bases, with 19 bases between them. The CDR3 loop is CACDPAASGPYTDKLIF. DNA of the CDR3: TGTGCCTGTGACCCTGCGGCATCAGGCCCGTACACCGATAAACTCATCTTT.

This clone was found a few times. A much more abundant neighbour one base away suggests this may be a read error. This specimen includes other DNA sequences encoding the same CDR3. The chain carries TRDV2 and TRDJ1; TRDD3 aligns across 12 bases. The CDR3 sequence is 18 residues long. V lost 1 base, J lost 0 bases, and 8 bases stayed unmatched. Germline V gene data show CDR1 as GEAIGNYY and CDR2 as EKD. Here the CDR3 reads CACDTLLGDTRYTDKLIF. The DNA of the CDR3 is TGTGCCTGTGACACATTACTGGGGGATACCCGGTACACCGATAAACTCATCTTT.

Only a few counts were recorded for this clone. This DNA's translation and the protein TCRdb lists, from a much larger clone, do not match at residue 17, likely due to a read error; the protein shown is translated from the DNA. The chain combines TRDV2 with TRDJ3; 8 bases are a match to TRDD3. CDR1 is GEAIGNYY, CDR2 EKD, per germline. The CDR3 is made up of 19 amino acids. CDR3 amino acids: CACDTMTGGASWDTRQKFF. The CDR3 DNA reads as TGTGCCTGTGACACGATGACTGGGGGGGCGTCCTGGGACACCCGACAGAAGTTTTTC.

This clone was found a few times. The protein held in TCRdb is that of a much larger clone and does not match this DNA's translation at residue 14, likely because of a read error; the protein shown is translated from the DNA. The genes are TRDV2 and TRDJ1; 7 nucleotides line up with TRDD3. The J call is uncertain, as TRDJ2 better fits the DNA end. Germline assignment: CDR1 GEAIGNYY and CDR2 EKD. The CDR3 has 15 residues. The CDR3 reads CACDLLGTDTDKLFF. As DNA, the CDR3 is TGTGCCTGTGACCTACTGGGGACAGACACCGATAAACTCTTCTTT.

This clone was counted many times. The chain joins TRAV29/DV5 to TRDJ1, with 12 bases lining up with TRDD3. TCRdb offers no J gene call, so here the DNA was matched to germline to obtain one. Germline V gene sequence: CDR1 NSMFDY, CDR2 ISSIKDK. The CDR3 loop spans 23 amino acids. The V gene end was trimmed by 0 bases and the J gene end by 0 bases; junction bases not matched to a gene: 24. DNA for the CDR3: TGTGCAGCAAGCGAATGTCCTACCCATCGACTGGGGGATACACCGTTGTACACCGATAAACTCATCTTT. Amino acid sequence: CAASECPTHRLGDTPLYTDKLIF.

Note on this clone: A read error may produce the germline difference seen at one junction end. Other DNA sequences in this specimen translate into the identical CDR3. The CDR3 sequence: CALGELPFLLPGGGGYAGTDKLIF. The CDR3 nucleotides read TGCGCTCTTGGGGAACTGCCTTTCCTACTCCCGGGAGGTGGGGGATACGCGGGCACCGATAAACTCATCTTT. The rearrangement links TRDV1 to TRDJ1; the match to TRDD3 covers 11 bases. TCRdb does not report a J gene; here it was assigned by matching the DNA to germline references. The germline V gene encodes CDR1 TSWWSYY and CDR2 QGS. The CDR3 spans 24 residues.

A remark on this clone: The protein in TCRdb stems from a much larger clone and differs at residue 9 from this DNA's translation, likely a read error; here the protein is translated from the DNA. The V gene is TRDV2, the J gene TRDJ1; possibly TRDD3 for D (5 bases). The germline gives CDR1 GEAIGNYY, CDR2 EKD. Trimming stripped 0 bases from V and 0 bases from J, with 19 bases between. This CDR3 comprises 18 residues. The DNA for the CDR3 is TGTGCCTGTGACACCGTACTTTCTGTGGGATCTTACACCGATAAACTCATCTTT. This sequence encodes CACDTVLSVGSYTDKLIF.

This clone was found many times. The rearrangement uses TRDV2 and TRDJ1; 13 bases are shared with TRDD3. Germline values: CDR1 GEAIGNYY, CDR2 EKD. The CDR3 is 18 amino acids. V was pared by 1 base and J by 0 bases, with 7 bases of the junction left unmatched. The DNA of the CDR3 is TGTGCCTGTGACACTGTGGGACTGGGGGATACGCACACCGATAAACTCATCTTT. Its protein is CACDTVGLGDTHTDKLIF.

The chain is built from TRDV1 and TRDJ1, with 13 bases identical to TRDD3. TCRdb offers no J gene call, so here the DNA was matched to germline to obtain one. Germline CDR1 TSWWSYY, CDR2 QGS. V shed 1 base and J 2 bases; nucleotides not matched to a gene: 43. This CDR3 comprises 30 residues. DNA of the CDR3: TGTGCTCTTGGGGAACCCCCGGGTTCCTACTCTCCTTCTTACTGGGGGATACGCGTATCCGGGGATGCTAAGACCGATAAACTCATCTTT. Residues: CALGEPPGSYSPSYWGIRVSGDAKTDKLIF.

About this clone: The protein in TCRdb stems from a much larger clone and differs at residue 5 from this DNA's translation, likely a read error; here the protein is translated from the DNA. The CDR3: CACDILGDGKYTDKLIF. DNA for the CDR3: TGTGCCTGTGACATTTTGGGGGATGGAAAGTACACCGATAAACTCATCTTT. The rearrangement uses TRDV2 and TRDJ1, with 8 bases matching TRDD3. J gave up 0 bases and V 2 bases, and 10 bases lay outside the gene matches. Germline lookup yields CDR1 GEAIGNYY and CDR2 EKD. The CDR3 length is 17 residues.

A few counts support this clone. This DNA's translation and the protein TCRdb lists, from a much larger clone, do not match at residue 8, likely due to a read error; the protein shown is translated from the DNA. This chain links TRDV2 with TRDJ1, with 8 bases matching TRDD3. Looked up from germline, CDR1 is GEAIGNYY and CDR2 is EKD. Losses at the gene ends were 4 bases for V and 0 bases for J; bases not matched to a gene: 21. The CDR3 loop spans 20 amino acids. In nucleotides, the CDR3 is TGTGCCTGTGATGCGGTACTGAGGGATACGCAATACCTGTACACCGATAAACTCATCTTT. Translating it yields CACDAVLRDTQYLYTDKLIF.